The 9 T cell receptor beta chains listed next were all sequenced from one sample in a study of blood T cells in healthy people across ages. Using a J-beta primer mix together with a sample-barcoded 5' primer, a second PCR was run for roughly 7 to 12 cycles. From the 5' RACE reads, TCRdb called clonotypes with MiXCR, one entry per CDR3 protein. The data show 700,000 or so distinct CDR3 sequences, 22% seen once. The sample consisted of blood. These receptors all stem from a man in his 70s in good health.

This chain connects TRBV14 to TRBJ1-2; no firm D call. This CDR3 is 13 amino acids long. CDR1 SGHDN and CDR2 FVKESK come from the germline V gene. V lost 4 bases and J 2 bases, leaving 8 bases between the germline ends. The CDR3 reads CASSRARNYGYTF. The CDR3 DNA is TGTGCCAGCAGCCGCGCCAGAAACTATGGCTACACCTTC.

The chain combines TRBV3-1 with TRBJ2-5, with D possibly matching TRBD1 (6 bases). With the DNA end fitting TRBJ2-7 better, the J assignment may be wrong. Germline CDR1 and CDR2: LGHDT and YNNKEL (reference sequence). This CDR3 region has 15 residues. The CDR3 DNA reads TGTGCCAGCAGCCAAGTACCGGACAGTCTCTACGAGCAGTACTTC. It encodes CASSQVPDSLYEQYF.

This clonotype has more than one count but fewer than ten. The chain couples TRBV7-2 to TRBJ2-1; maybe TRBD2 (5 bases). CDR1 and CDR2 (germline): SGHTA, FQGNSA. The length of the CDR3 is 15 residues. V dropped 4 bases and J dropped 6 bases, with 16 bases sitting between them. The CDR3 is CASSSAGGGINEQFF. Written as DNA, the CDR3 is TGTGCCAGCAGCTCTGCCGGAGGCGGAATCAATGAGCAGTTCTTC.

This clonotype was counted a few times. The chain recombines TRBV2 with TRBJ2-1; 10 bases align to TRBD2. V lost 6 bases, J lost 3 bases, and 2 bases stayed unmatched. The CDR3 loop spans 14 amino acids. Per the germline V gene, CDR1 is SNHLY and CDR2 is FYNNEI. DNA for the CDR3: TGTGCCAGCAGCGAGCGGGGGGGCTACAATGAGCAGTTCTTC. This translates into CASSERGGYNEQFF.

The V gene is TRBV5-1, the J gene TRBJ2-5; the D gene is possibly TRBD1 (6 bases). CDR1 is SGHRS and CDR2 is YFSETQ in the germline V gene. Trimming took 4 bases from V and 2 from J, leaving 18 bases between them. CDR3 size: 16 residues. The CDR3 coding sequence is TGCGCCAGCAGCCCGGGACAAGATATTATACAAGAGACCCAGTACTTC. The encoded protein is CASSPGQDIIQETQYF.

This clonotype has a count of ten or more. The V and J genes are TRBV5-1 and TRBJ2-1; 16 nucleotides line up with TRBD2. Looked up from germline, CDR1 is SGHRS and CDR2 is YFSETQ. The length of the CDR3 is 16 residues. Trimming cost V 4 bases and J 8 bases; bases outside gene matches: 6. The CDR3 region is CASSRGLAGGQDEQFF. In DNA form, the CDR3 reads TGCGCCAGCAGCAGGGGACTAGCGGGAGGGCAGGATGAGCAGTTCTTC.

The chain has TRBV6-5 and TRBJ1-1, with TRBD1 matching 7 bases. CDR1 and CDR2 (germline): MNHEY, SVGAGI. CDR3 size: 15 residues. Losses at the gene ends were 6 bases for V and 1 base for J; bases not matched to a gene: 8. Here the CDR3 reads CASREDRRTNTEAFF. DNA of the CDR3: TGTGCCAGCAGAGAGGACAGGCGCACGAACACTGAAGCTTTCTTT.

The chain employs TRBV7-9 and TRBJ2-5; TRBD1 agrees at 7 bases. J gave up 5 bases and V 3 bases, and 6 bases lay outside the gene matches. This CDR3 is built from 14 residues. In germline, CDR1 is SEHNR, CDR2 FQNEAQ (reference sequence). The CDR3 DNA reads as TGTGCCAGCAGCTTCGGGACAGCCGGGGAGACCCAGTACTTC. It translates to CASSFGTAGETQYF.

The chain has TRBV24-1 and TRBJ2-7, with D possibly matching TRBD1 (5 bases). The CDR3 loop spans 13 amino acids. Germline CDR1 reads KGHDR; CDR2 reads SFDVKD. V dropped 4 bases and J dropped 2 bases, with 8 bases sitting between them. CDR3 nucleotides: TGTGCCACCAGTGAACAGGAACCCTACGAGCAGTACGTC. Its translation: CATSEQEPYEQYV.